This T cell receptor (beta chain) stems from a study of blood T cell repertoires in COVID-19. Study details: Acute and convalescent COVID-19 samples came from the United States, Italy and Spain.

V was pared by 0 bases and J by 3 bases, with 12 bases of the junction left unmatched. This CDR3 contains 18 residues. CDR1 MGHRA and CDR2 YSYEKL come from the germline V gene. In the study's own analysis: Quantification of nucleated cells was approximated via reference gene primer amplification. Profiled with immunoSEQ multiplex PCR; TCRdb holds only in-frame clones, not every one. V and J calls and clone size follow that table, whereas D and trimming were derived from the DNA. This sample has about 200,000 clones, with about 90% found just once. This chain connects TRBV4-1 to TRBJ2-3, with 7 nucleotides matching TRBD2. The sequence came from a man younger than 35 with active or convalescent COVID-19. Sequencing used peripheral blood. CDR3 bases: TGCGCCAGCAGCCAAGATTCCAAATATGCGGGAGCAACAGATACGCAGTATTTT. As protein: CASSQDSKYAGATDTQYF.